Each of the 16 T cell receptor beta chains below was sequenced from the same sample in a study of T cell changes during pregnancy in multiple sclerosis. Clones were sequenced by immunoSEQ multiplex PCR, and TCRdb holds only the in-frame ones, with some missing. This sample has tens of thousands of clones, with just under 90% found just once. Material: CD4+ T cells from peripheral blood mononuclear cells, obtained in the first trimester of pregnancy. Every receptor here comes from a female donor with multiple sclerosis, enrolled in a pregnancy study.

The chain carries TRBV28 and TRBJ2-7; the match to TRBD1 covers 8 bases. Germline assignment: CDR1 MDHEN and CDR2 SYDVKM. CDR3 length equals 15 residues. Trimming at V came to 6 bases and at J to 2 bases, leaving 9 bases not matched to a gene. CDR3 nucleotides: TGTGCCAGCAGGGACCGACAGGGGAGGACCTACGAGCAGTACTTC. The encoded protein is CASRDRQGRTYEQYF.

The gene calls are TRBV6-5 and TRBJ2-7, with a tentative D call TRBD1 (7 bases). The CDR3 has 15 residues. The V gene lost 0 bases and the J gene lost 4 bases, with 13 bases spanning the gap. Germline CDR1 is MNHEY and CDR2 is SVGAGI. DNA of the CDR3: TGTGCCAGCAGTTACTCGGTGGAGGGGGCGTACGAGCAGTACTTC. It yields the protein CASSYSVEGAYEQYF.

The chain employs TRBV4-1 and TRBJ1-2, with TRBD1 identical over 9 bases. Per germline, CDR1 MGHRA and CDR2 YSYEKL. The CDR3 is made up of 16 amino acids. With V trimmed by 2 bases and J by 2 bases, 6 bases remained unmatched. CDR3 loop: CASSQPVGTGNYGYTF. CDR3 DNA: TGCGCCAGCAGCCAACCTGTTGGGACAGGGAACTATGGCTACACCTTC.

The chain carries TRBV27 and TRBJ2-7; D is possibly TRBD2 (7 bases). Looked up from germline, CDR1 is MNHEY and CDR2 is SMNVEV (reference sequence). The CDR3 is made up of 14 amino acids. Trimming stripped 3 bases from V and 5 bases from J, with 14 bases between. The CDR3 nucleotides read TGTGCCAGCAGTTTGTGGGGGGGCCCCCACGAGCAGTACTTC. This codes for CASSLWGGPHEQYF.

This clone appeared once. The chain couples TRBV12-5 to TRBJ1-1; tentative D call: TRBD1 (6 bases). Germline V gives CDR1 LGHNT, CDR2 FRNRAP. Between the trimmed V and J ends, which lost 6 bases and 3 bases, there was a span of 17 bases. The CDR3 is made up of 15 amino acids. CDR3 sequence reads: CASGENTGYYTEAFF. The CDR3 DNA is TGTGCTAGTGGAGAAAACACAGGGTATTACACTGAAGCTTTCTTT.

V usage is TRBV9 and J usage is TRBJ1-4; TRBD1 might be the D (5 bases). Trimming removed 4 bases from V and 8 bases from J, with 15 bases in between. Germline CDR1 SGDLS, CDR2 YYNGEE. This CDR3 region has 14 residues. The CDR3 nucleotides read TGTGCCAGCAGCCTCCGAGCAGGGTACGAAAAACTGTTTTTT. Protein product: CASSLRAGYEKLFF.

CDR3 sequence reads: CASSSATGNEQYF. CDR3 sequence (DNA): TGTGCCAGCAGCTCCGCTACAGGGAACGAGCAGTACTTC. The chain combines TRBV7-2 with TRBJ2-7, with D possibly being TRBD1 (6 bases). This CDR3 spans 13 amino acids. V was trimmed by 4 bases and J by 5 bases, leaving 12 bases between them. Germline V gene data show CDR1 as SGHTA and CDR2 as FQGNSA. The variable domain in full, completed from reference TRBV7-2 and TRBJ2-7, reads GAGVSQSPSNKVTEKGKDVELRCDPISGHTALYWYRQSLGQGLEFLIYFQGNSAPDKSGLPSDRFSAERTGGSVSTLTIQRTQQEDSAVYLCASSSATGNEQYFGPGTRLTVT.

The chain has TRBV30 and TRBJ2-1, with a weak D call TRBD1 (6 bases). The CDR3 is made up of 14 amino acids. The V gene's germline CDR1 is GTSNPN and CDR2 SVGIG (reference sequence). V was pared by 0 bases and J by 4 bases, with 10 bases between. In DNA, the CDR3 is TGTGCCTGGAGTGTCCCAGGGGCGTACAATGAGCAGTTCTTC. This gives the protein CAWSVPGAYNEQFF.

The rearrangement joins TRBV2 to TRBJ1-1; 8 nucleotides agree with TRBD1. Germline CDR1 SNHLY, CDR2 FYNNEI. Germline trimming cut 6 bases from V and 1 base from J; bases unmatched to any gene: 10. The CDR3 covers 16 residues. In nucleotides, the CDR3 is TGTGCCAGCAGGGAGTTCAGGGGGCGTAAGAACACTGAAGCTTTCTTT. Translation: CASREFRGRKNTEAFF.

The V and J genes are TRBV5-1 and TRBJ2-5, with no clear D. CDR3 length equals 14 residues. V was cut by 0 bases and J by 5 bases, with 11 bases left in between. Germline CDR1 reads SGHRS; CDR2 reads YFSETQ. Here the CDR3 DNA reads TGCGCCAGCAGCTTGGTGCCGGGTTCGGAGACCCAGTACTTC. It codes for CASSLVPGSETQYF.

In its sample, this clone was seen once. The chain combines TRBV18 with TRBJ2-7; D is possibly TRBD1 (6 bases). The germline V and J ends were trimmed by 0 bases and 10 bases, with 22 bases remaining between them. This CDR3 comprises 16 residues. Germline V gene lookup returns CDR1 KGHSH and CDR2 LQKENI. The DNA of the CDR3 is TGTGCCAGCTCACCACCCTCACAGGGTCTAGGGCTCCCACAGTACTTC. Amino acid sequence: CASSPPSQGLGLPQYF.

V and J are TRBV15 and TRBJ2-1; tentative D call: TRBD1 (6 bases). Germline CDR1 reads LNHNV; CDR2 reads YYDKDF (reference sequence). This CDR3 is 13 amino acids long. Trimming removed 0 bases at V and 11 bases at J, with 11 bases between. CDR3 region: CATSRDPTGQQFF. CDR3 DNA sequence: TGTGCCACCAGCAGAGACCCGACAGGTCAGCAGTTCTTC.

The chain couples TRBV6-5 to TRBJ1-2; 7 positions agree with TRBD1. J lost 2 bases, V lost 6 bases, and 9 bases had no gene match. The V gene's germline CDR1 is MNHEY and CDR2 SVGAGI. The CDR3 totals 15 residues. CDR3 loop: CASSQHRDSNYGYTF. CDR3 bases: TGTGCCAGCAGCCAACACAGGGACAGCAACTATGGCTACACCTTC.

This chain joins TRBV2 and TRBJ2-1; 10 bases agree with TRBD2. The CDR3 sequence is 15 residues long. Trimming at V came to 6 bases and at J to 4 bases, leaving 6 bases not matched to a gene. The germline V gene encodes CDR1 SNHLY and CDR2 FYNNEI. The CDR3 coding sequence is TGTGCCAGCAGGGCCGGGACTAGCGCTTACAATGAGCAGTTCTTC. The encoded protein is CASRAGTSAYNEQFF.

This chain uses TRBV27 with TRBJ2-3; 7 bases align to TRBD2. V was pared by 2 bases and J by 6 bases, with 11 bases of the junction left unmatched. From germline, CDR1 is MNHEY and CDR2 SMNVEV (reference sequence). CDR3 length equals 16 residues. This CDR3 is CASSLKGLVRSDTQYF. The CDR3 DNA is TGTGCCAGCAGTTTAAAAGGACTAGTACGCTCGGATACGCAGTATTTT.

This clone has only a few counts. The genes are TRBV5-1 and TRBJ2-3; D might be TRBD2 (5 bases). This CDR3 contains 16 residues. The germline V gene encodes CDR1 SGHRS and CDR2 YFSETQ. The V end lost 0 bases, the J end lost 1 base, and 12 bases lay between the germline ends. The CDR3 loop reads CASSLGSGTRTDTQYF. The CDR3 region has the DNA TGCGCCAGCAGCTTGGGGAGCGGAACCCGCACAGATACGCAGTATTTT. The whole variable domain, remainder taken from reference TRBV5-1 and TRBJ2-3, is KAGVTQTPRYLIKTRGQQVTLSCSPISGHRSVSWYQQTPGQGLQFLFEYFSETQRNKGNFPGRFSGRQFSNSRSEMNVSTLELGDSALYLCASSLGSGTRTDTQYFGPGTRLTVL.